This T cell receptor beta chain came from a study of control samples from healthy donors and cancer patients. The CDR3 covers 16 residues. The ends lost 0 bases at V and 6 bases at J; junction bases unmatched: 8. Per the germline V gene, CDR1 is MNHEY and CDR2 is SVGAGI. Sequencing used immunoSEQ multiplex PCR; TCRdb keeps in-frame clones, though not all of them. Of roughly 200,000 clones listed, approximately 92% were seen once; the top ten hold roughly 1.5%. The rearrangement uses TRBV6-5 and TRBJ2-5, with 9 bases that match TRBD2. The TCR originated in a man younger than 35 in good health. Material for sequencing was blood. CDR3 protein: CASSYSGGGAFKTQYF. CDR3 DNA: TGTGCCAGCAGTTACTCGGGCGGGGGGGCCTTTAAGACCCAGTACTTC.